What follows are 25 T cell receptor beta chains derived from one specimen sequenced in a study of cytomegalovirus exposure and HLA in healthy donors. Assay: immunoSEQ multiplex PCR; the TCRdb copy retains only in-frame clones and omits some. The sample has approximately 110,000 clones; about 93% are singletons. The sequenced sample consisted of PBMCs. These receptors all come from a young woman in good health and CMV-seronegative.

This sequence joins TRBV10-1 and TRBJ2-5; D gene ambiguous. The CDR3 consists of 13 residues. Germline lookup yields CDR1 WNHNN and CDR2 SYGVQD (reference sequence). Trimming cost V 2 bases and J 2 bases, with 6 bases left between them. CDR3 region: CASSEAGQETQYF. The CDR3 region has the DNA TGCGCCAGCAGTGAGGCAGGACAAGAGACCCAGTACTTC.

The chain is built from TRBV7-2 and TRBJ2-1, with D uncertain. Germline V gene data show CDR1 as SGHTA and CDR2 as FQGNSA. CDR3 length equals 13 residues. V was cut by 1 base and J by 4 bases, with 5 bases left in between. This chain's CDR3 is CASSLVSYNEQFF. For the CDR3, the DNA is TGTGCCAGCAGCTTAGTTTCTTACAATGAGCAGTTCTTC.

The chain is built from TRBV5-6 and TRBJ1-2; 9 bases are shared with TRBD1. Trimming removed 4 bases from V and 6 bases from J; junction bases left unmatched: 4. Germline values: CDR1 SGHDT, CDR2 YYEEEE. This CDR3 is built from 13 residues. In nucleotides, the CDR3 is TGTGCCAGCAGCGTCCGGGACAGGGATGGCTACACCTTC. It codes for CASSVRDRDGYTF.

The rearrangement joins TRBV7-9 to TRBJ2-7; 7 bases match TRBD2. V lost 5 bases, J lost 3 bases, and 19 bases stayed unmatched. Germline-derived CDR1 and CDR2 are SEHNR and FQNEAQ (reference sequence). This CDR3 comprises 18 residues. This chain's CDR3 is CASSDQTGTKRGLYEQYF. The CDR3, as DNA: TGTGCCAGCAGCGACCAGACGGGGACTAAGCGGGGACTCTACGAGCAGTACTTC. The entire variable domain, with the rest obtained from reference TRBV7-9 and TRBJ2-7, is as follows: DTGVSQNPRHKITKRGQNVTFRCDPISEHNRLYWYRQTLGQGPEFLTYFQNEAQLEKSRLLSDRFSAERPKGSFSTLEIQRTEQGDSAMYLCASSDQTGTKRGLYEQYFGPGTRLTVT.

The V gene is TRBV6-5, the J gene TRBJ2-3, with D tentatively TRBD2 (7 bases). Trimming removed 8 bases at V and 2 bases at J, with 11 bases between. CDR3 length: 13 amino acids. Germline assignment: CDR1 MNHEY and CDR2 SVGAGI. The CDR3 nucleotides read TGTGCCAGCGGGGGGGGCAACACAGATACGCAGTATTTT. Protein: CASGGGNTDTQYF.

The chain is built from TRBV19 and TRBJ1-4; D not certain. Germline V gene data show CDR1 as LNHDA and CDR2 as SQIVND (reference sequence). V was shortened by 7 bases and J by 5 bases, with 14 bases between the two germline ends. The CDR3 is made up of 14 amino acids. The CDR3 DNA sequence: TGTGCCAGTAAAAGTACAGTTTTAAATGAAAAACTGTTTTTT. As protein: CASKSTVLNEKLFF. The full variable domain, with the rest looked up from reference TRBV19 and TRBJ1-4, is DGGITQSPKYLFRKEGQNVTLSCEQNLNHDAMYWYRQDPGQGLRLIYYSQIVNDFQKGDIAEGYSVSREKKESFPLTVTSAQKNPTAFYLCASKSTVLNEKLFFGSGTQLSVL.

The rearrangement uses TRBV21-1 and TRBJ2-1; the DNA was not used to check the table's D call, TRBD2. TRBV21-1 is termed a pseudogene. This CDR3 is built from 15 residues. The CDR3 region is CASGWTSGQYNEQFF. In DNA, the CDR3 is TGTGCCAGCGGGTGGACTAGCGGGCAGTACAATGAGCAGTTCTTC.

The CDR3 sequence: CASWDSLYRGRENPPLHF. CDR3 bases: TGTGCCAGCTGGGATAGTCTTTACAGGGGACGTGAGAATCCGCCCCTCCACTTT. This rearrangement joins TRBV2 to TRBJ1-6; 7 bases are shared with TRBD1. Looked up from germline, CDR1 is SNHLY and CDR2 is FYNNEI. V lost 8 bases and J lost 13; bases outside the gene matches: 26. CDR3 length: 18 amino acids.

The chain uses TRBV11-2 and TRBJ2-1, with 7 positions matching TRBD2. With 0 bases clipped from V and 6 bases from J, the junction kept 8 bases outside the gene matches. The CDR3 sequence is 16 residues long. Germline-derived CDR1 and CDR2 are SGHAT and FQNNGV. CDR3 protein: CASSLEWREFGNEQFF. DNA of the CDR3: TGTGCCAGCAGCTTAGAATGGCGGGAGTTTGGCAATGAGCAGTTCTTC.

The chain carries TRBV18 and TRBJ2-4; D is uncertain. The V end lost 5 bases, the J end lost 3 bases, and 14 bases lay between the germline ends. From germline, CDR1 is KGHSH and CDR2 LQKENI. This CDR3 is 15 amino acids long. The CDR3 coding sequence is TGTGCCAGCTCAGGTGGAGAATTAGACAAAAACATTCAGTACTTC. This gives the protein CASSGGELDKNIQYF. The full variable domain, in which reference TRBV18 and TRBJ2-4 provide the parts outside the CDR3, is NAGVMQNPRHLVRRRGQEARLRCSPMKGHSHVYWYRQLPEEGLKFMVYLQKENIIDESGMPKERFSAEFPKEGPSILRIQQVVRGDSAAYFCASSGGELDKNIQYFGAGTRLSVL.

The CDR3 sequence is CASRGLAGATGELFF. In DNA, the CDR3 is TGTGCCAGCAGAGGATTAGCGGGAGCCACCGGGGAGCTGTTTTTT. The chain links TRBV6-1 to TRBJ2-2, with 9 bases fitting TRBD2. Germline values: CDR1 MNHNS, CDR2 SASEGT. The CDR3 has 15 residues. J lost 4 bases, V lost 6 bases, and 6 bases had no gene match.

The table lists this clone with a few counts. The rearrangement joins TRBV2 to TRBJ2-5; D possibly corresponds to TRBD1 (6 bases). This CDR3 is built from 18 residues. Germline V lookup: CDR1 SNHLY, CDR2 FYNNEI. V was trimmed by 1 base and J by 2 bases, leaving 20 bases between them. The CDR3 loop is CASSEGKDWAGVQETQYF. The DNA for the CDR3 is TGTGCCAGCAGTGAAGGGAAGGACTGGGCAGGGGTACAAGAGACCCAGTACTTC.

The chain links TRBV11-2 to TRBJ1-1; D remains unclear. This CDR3 contains 13 residues. Germline-derived CDR1 and CDR2 are SGHAT and FQNNGV. Between the trimmed V and J ends, which lost 0 bases and 8 bases, there was a span of 10 bases. As DNA, the CDR3 is TGTGCCAGCAGCTTAGAGGCAATGCAAGAAGCTTTCTTT. Translated: CASSLEAMQEAFF.

J is TRBJ1-1 and V is TRBV27, with D possibly being TRBD1 (5 bases). The CDR3 loop spans 15 amino acids. Trimming stripped 6 bases from V and 6 bases from J, with 20 bases between. The germline V gene has CDR1 MNHEY and CDR2 SMNVEV (reference sequence). The CDR3 DNA follows: TGTGCCAGCAGGGGATTGGCGGGGGAACGGCCTGAAGCTTTCTTT. Protein sequence: CASRGLAGERPEAFF.

The chain uses TRBV27 and TRBJ1-2, with D perhaps matching TRBD1 (6 bases). The CDR3 spans 15 residues. Looked up from germline, CDR1 is MNHEY and CDR2 is SMNVEV (reference sequence). V lost 5 bases and J 1 base, leaving 14 bases between the germline ends. As DNA, the CDR3 is TGTGCCAGCAGTATTACAGGGTTGAATAACTATGGCTACACCTTC. This gives the protein CASSITGLNNYGYTF.

The chain carries TRBV7-9 and TRBJ2-3; 14 bases match TRBD2. The CDR3 runs to 17 residues. Germline V gene sequence: CDR1 SEHNR, CDR2 FQNEAQ (reference sequence). The V gene end was trimmed by 5 bases and the J gene end by 5 bases; junction bases not matched to a gene: 9. CDR3 DNA: TGTGCCAGCAGCGGACTAGCGGGGGGAACTTTACAAGATACGCAGTATTTT. It encodes CASSGLAGGTLQDTQYF.

The gene calls are TRBV30 and TRBJ2-5, with unresolved D. Trimming pared 6 bases from V and 5 bases from J, leaving 10 bases between. CDR1 GTSNPN and CDR2 SVGIG come from the germline V gene (reference sequence). This CDR3 is built from 11 residues. CDR3: CACLVWETQYF. In DNA form, the CDR3 reads TGTGCCTGTTTAGTCTGGGAGACCCAGTACTTC.

The V gene is TRBV19, the J gene TRBJ2-3; 12 bases line up with TRBD2. The CDR3 is made up of 17 amino acids. V lost 1 base, J lost 1 base, and 3 bases stayed unmatched. Germline assignment: CDR1 LNHDA and CDR2 SQIVND (reference sequence). The CDR3 loop is CASSIATSGSGTDTQYF. Here the CDR3 DNA reads TGTGCCAGTAGTATAGCGACTAGCGGGAGTGGCACAGATACGCAGTATTTT.

In DNA form, the CDR3 reads TGTGCCAGCAGTTTAGGTCAGATAACAGATACGCAGTATTTT. As protein: CASSLGQITDTQYF. J is TRBJ2-3 and V is TRBV28, with D unresolved. The germline CDR1 and CDR2 sequences are MDHEN and SYDVKM. This CDR3 contains 14 residues. The V gene lost 2 bases and the J gene lost 3 bases, with 9 bases spanning the gap.

The chain is built from TRBV5-6 and TRBJ2-7; no clear D gene. This CDR3 has 11 amino acids. CDR1 SGHDT and CDR2 YYEEEE come from the germline V gene. V lost 2 bases and J lost 6, with 6 bases in between. Here the CDR3 reads CASSFRVEQYF. The CDR3 region has the DNA TGTGCCAGCAGCTTCCGGGTCGAGCAGTACTTC.

The chain links TRBV30 to TRBJ2-7; D ambiguous. The CDR3 spans 12 residues. Looked up from germline, CDR1 is GTSNPN and CDR2 is SVGIG (reference sequence). The V and J ends lost 3 bases and 2 bases respectively, with 8 bases between them. The CDR3 region has the DNA TGTGCCTGGAGCGCACCAGCCTACGAGCAGTACTTC. This gives the protein CAWSAPAYEQYF.

The J gene is TRBJ2-5, the V gene TRBV2; 7 nucleotides line up with TRBD1. This CDR3 has 13 amino acids. Germline loops: CDR1 SNHLY, CDR2 FYNNEI. The V gene end was trimmed by 7 bases and the J gene end by 2 bases; junction bases not matched to a gene: 4. The CDR3 protein is CASTRTGQETQYF. CDR3 bases: TGTGCCAGCACCAGGACAGGACAAGAGACCCAGTACTTC.

This chain connects TRBV6-5 to TRBJ1-1, with 10 bases fitting TRBD1. Trimming at V came to 4 bases and at J to 1 base, leaving 3 bases not matched to a gene. This CDR3 has 15 amino acids. Germline-derived CDR1 and CDR2 are MNHEY and SVGAGI. The DNA for the CDR3 is TGTGCCAGCAGTTCCAGACAGGGGGCGAACACTGAAGCTTTCTTT. It specifies CASSSRQGANTEAFF.

This chain's CDR3 is CASGTEYYGYTF. In DNA form, the CDR3 reads TGTGCTAGTGGGACAGAATATTATGGCTACACCTTC. This chain links TRBV12-5 with TRBJ1-2, with D maybe TRBD1 (5 bases). The germline V gene has CDR1 LGHNT and CDR2 FRNRAP. Between the trimmed V and J ends, which lost 6 bases and 5 bases, there was a span of 10 bases. The CDR3 extends over 12 amino acids.

This chain connects TRBV7-9 to TRBJ2-7; no firm D call. Germline CDR1 and CDR2: SEHNR and FQNEAQ (reference sequence). CDR3 size: 13 residues. V dropped 3 bases and J dropped 2 bases, with 8 bases sitting between them. CDR3 in amino acids: CASSLAGAYEQYF. CDR3 sequence (DNA): TGTGCCAGCAGCTTGGCAGGTGCCTACGAGCAGTACTTC.